This TCR beta chain was captured in a study of cytomegalovirus exposure and HLA in healthy donors. Background on the study: An earlier analysis found fewer than 140 million unique TCR beta sequences from about 190 million T cells.

A word on this clone: As yet, its antigen is unknown.

This CDR3 has 15 amino acids. The V end lost 7 bases, the J end lost 4 bases, and 14 bases lay between the germline ends. Per germline, CDR1 MDHEN and CDR2 SYDVKM. Notes on the study in general: Later genetic work tied a missense DCLRE1C variant to beta-chain V and J trimming.

60 Vbeta and 13 Jbeta primers were used in PCR. This table comes from immunoSEQ multiplex PCR, and its TCRdb copy is limited to in-frame clones, with some not included. The table lists about 170,000 clones, around 85% of them singletons. The specimen was PBMCs. The chain uses TRBV28 and TRBJ2-6, with D perhaps TRBD1 (6 bases). The origin of this receptor is a boy aged 2 to 10 in good health and CMV-seronegative. The CDR3 spells CASNQGTGGANVLTF. In DNA, the CDR3 is TGTGCCAGCAATCAGGGGACGGGGGGGGCCAACGTCCTGACTTTC.